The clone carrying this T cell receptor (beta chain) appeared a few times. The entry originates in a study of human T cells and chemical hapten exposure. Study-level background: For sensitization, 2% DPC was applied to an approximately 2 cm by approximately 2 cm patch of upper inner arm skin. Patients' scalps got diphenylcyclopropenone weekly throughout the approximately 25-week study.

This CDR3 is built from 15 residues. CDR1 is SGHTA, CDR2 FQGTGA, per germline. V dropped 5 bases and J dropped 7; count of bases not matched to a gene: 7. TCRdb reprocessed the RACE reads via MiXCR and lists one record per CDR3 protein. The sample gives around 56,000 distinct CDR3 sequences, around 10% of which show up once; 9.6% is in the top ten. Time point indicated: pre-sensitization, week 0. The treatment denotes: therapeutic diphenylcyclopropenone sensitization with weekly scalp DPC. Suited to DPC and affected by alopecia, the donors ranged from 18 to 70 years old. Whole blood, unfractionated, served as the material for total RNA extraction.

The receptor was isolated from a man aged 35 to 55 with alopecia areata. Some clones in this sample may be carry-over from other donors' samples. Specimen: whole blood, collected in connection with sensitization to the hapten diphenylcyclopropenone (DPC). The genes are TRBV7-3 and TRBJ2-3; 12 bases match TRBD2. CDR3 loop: CASSPLAGGTNTQYF. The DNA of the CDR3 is TGTGCCAGCAGCCCACTAGCGGGAGGTACAAATACGCAGTATTTT.